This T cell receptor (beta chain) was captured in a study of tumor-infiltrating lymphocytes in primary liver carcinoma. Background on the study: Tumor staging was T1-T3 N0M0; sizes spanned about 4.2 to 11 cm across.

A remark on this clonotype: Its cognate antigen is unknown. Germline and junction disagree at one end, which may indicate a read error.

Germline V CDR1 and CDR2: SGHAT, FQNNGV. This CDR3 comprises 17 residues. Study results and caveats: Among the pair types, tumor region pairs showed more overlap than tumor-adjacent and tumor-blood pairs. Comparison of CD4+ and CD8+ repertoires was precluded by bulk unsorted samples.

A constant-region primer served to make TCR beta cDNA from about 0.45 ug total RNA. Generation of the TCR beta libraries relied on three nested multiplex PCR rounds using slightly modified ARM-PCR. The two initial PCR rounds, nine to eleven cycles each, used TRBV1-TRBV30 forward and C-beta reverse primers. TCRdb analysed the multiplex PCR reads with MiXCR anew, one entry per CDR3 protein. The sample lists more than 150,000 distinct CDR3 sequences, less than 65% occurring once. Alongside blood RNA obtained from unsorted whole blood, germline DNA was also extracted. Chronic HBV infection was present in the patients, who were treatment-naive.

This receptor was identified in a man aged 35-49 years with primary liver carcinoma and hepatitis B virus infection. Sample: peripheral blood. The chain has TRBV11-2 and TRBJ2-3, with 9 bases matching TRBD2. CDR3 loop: CASSLEGGRGRRDTQYF. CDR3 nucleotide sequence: TGTGCCAGTAGCTTAGAGGGCGGGAGGGGCCGTCGAGATACGCAGTATTTT. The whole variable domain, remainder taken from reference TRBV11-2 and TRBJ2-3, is EAGVAQSPRYKIIEKRQSVAFWCNPISGHATLYWYQQILGQGPKLLIQFQNNGVVDDSQLPKDRFSAERLKGVDSTLKIQPAKLEDSAVYLCASSLEGGRGRRDTQYFGPGTRLTVL.